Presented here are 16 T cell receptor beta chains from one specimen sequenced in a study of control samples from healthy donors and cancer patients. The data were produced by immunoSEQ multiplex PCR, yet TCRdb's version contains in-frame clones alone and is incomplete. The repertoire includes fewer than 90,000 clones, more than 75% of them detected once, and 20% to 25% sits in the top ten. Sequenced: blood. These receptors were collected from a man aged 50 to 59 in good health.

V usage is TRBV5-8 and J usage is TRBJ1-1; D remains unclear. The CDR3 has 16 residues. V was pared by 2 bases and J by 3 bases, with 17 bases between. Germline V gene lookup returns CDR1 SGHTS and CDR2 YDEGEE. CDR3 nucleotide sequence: TGTGCCAGCAGCTTTACCCCCTCGGTAGGGCACACTGAAGCTTTCTTT. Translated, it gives CASSFTPSVGHTEAFF.

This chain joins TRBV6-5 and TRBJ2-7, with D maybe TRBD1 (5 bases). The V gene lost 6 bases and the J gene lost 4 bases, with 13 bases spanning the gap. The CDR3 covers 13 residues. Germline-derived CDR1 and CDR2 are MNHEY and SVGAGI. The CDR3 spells CASRADSLYEQYV. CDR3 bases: TGTGCCAGCAGGGCCGACAGCCTGTACGAGCAGTACGTC.

The CDR3 loop is CASSYARKKTGLNQPQHF. CDR3 in DNA: TGTGCCAGCAGTTACGCGAGAAAGAAGACAGGCCTCAATCAGCCCCAGCATTTT. The V call is TRBV6-2 or TRBV6-3, the J call TRBJ1-5, with D perhaps TRBD1 (6 bases). V dropped 2 bases and J dropped 3 bases, with 20 bases sitting between them. Germline V gene sequence: CDR1 MNHEY, CDR2 SVGEGT. This CDR3 is 18 amino acids long.

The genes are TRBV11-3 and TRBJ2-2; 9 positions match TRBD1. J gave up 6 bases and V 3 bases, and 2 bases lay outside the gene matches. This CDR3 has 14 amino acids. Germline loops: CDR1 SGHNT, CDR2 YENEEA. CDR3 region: CASSFYRGPGELFF. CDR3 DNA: TGTGCCAGCAGCTTTTACAGGGGGCCCGGGGAGCTGTTTTTT.

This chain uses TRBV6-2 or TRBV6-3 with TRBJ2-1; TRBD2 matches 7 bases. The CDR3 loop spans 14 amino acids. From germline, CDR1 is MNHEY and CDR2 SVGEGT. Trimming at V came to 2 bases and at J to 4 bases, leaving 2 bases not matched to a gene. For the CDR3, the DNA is TGTGCCAGCAGTTACCTAGCGGAGTACAATGAGCAGTTCTTC. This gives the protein CASSYLAEYNEQFF.

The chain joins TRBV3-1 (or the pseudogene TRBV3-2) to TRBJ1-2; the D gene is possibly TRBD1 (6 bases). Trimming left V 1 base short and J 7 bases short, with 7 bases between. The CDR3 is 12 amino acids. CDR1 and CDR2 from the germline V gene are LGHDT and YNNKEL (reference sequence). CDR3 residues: CASSQVGGGYTF. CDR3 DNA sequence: TGTGCCAGCAGCCAAGTAGGGGGTGGCTACACCTTC.

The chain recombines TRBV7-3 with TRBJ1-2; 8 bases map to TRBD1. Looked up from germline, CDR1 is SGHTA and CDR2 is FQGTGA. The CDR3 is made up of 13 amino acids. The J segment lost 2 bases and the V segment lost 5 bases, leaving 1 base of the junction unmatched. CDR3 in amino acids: CASSRTGNYGYTF. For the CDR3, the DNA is TGTGCCAGCAGCAGGACAGGGAACTATGGCTACACCTTC.

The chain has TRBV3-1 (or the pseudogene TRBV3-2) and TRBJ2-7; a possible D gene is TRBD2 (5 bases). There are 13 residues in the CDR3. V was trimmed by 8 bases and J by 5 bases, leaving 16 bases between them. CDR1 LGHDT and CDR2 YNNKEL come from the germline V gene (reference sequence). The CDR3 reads CASGRRGSNEQYV. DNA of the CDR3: TGTGCCAGCGGCCGCCGGGGAAGTAACGAGCAGTACGTC.

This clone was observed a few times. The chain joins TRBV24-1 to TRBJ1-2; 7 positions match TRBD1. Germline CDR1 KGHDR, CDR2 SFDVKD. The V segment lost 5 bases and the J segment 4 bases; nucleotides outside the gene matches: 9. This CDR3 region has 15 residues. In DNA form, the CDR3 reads TGTGCCACCAGTGGGGGGGACAGCCTCATCTATGGCTACACCTTC. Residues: CATSGGDSLIYGYTF.

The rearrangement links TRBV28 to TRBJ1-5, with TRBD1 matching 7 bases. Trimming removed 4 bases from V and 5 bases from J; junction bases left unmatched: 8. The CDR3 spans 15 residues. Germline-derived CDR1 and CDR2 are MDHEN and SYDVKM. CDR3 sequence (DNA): TGTGCCAGCAGTTCCCCGACAGGGATCGATCAGCCCCAGCATTTT. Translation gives CASSSPTGIDQPQHF.

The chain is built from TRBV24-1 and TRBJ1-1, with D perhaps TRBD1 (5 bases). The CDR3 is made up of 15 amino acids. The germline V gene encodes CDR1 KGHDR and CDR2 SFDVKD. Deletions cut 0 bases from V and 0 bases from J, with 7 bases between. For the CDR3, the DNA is TGTGCCACCAGTGATTTGGGGGGATTGAACACTGAAGCTTTCTTT. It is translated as CATSDLGGLNTEAFF.

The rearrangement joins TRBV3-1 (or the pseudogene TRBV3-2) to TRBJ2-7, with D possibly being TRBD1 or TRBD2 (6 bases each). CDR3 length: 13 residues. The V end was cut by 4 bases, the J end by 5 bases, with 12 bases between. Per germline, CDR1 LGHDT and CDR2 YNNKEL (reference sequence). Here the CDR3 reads CASSRRGVHEQYF. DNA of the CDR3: TGTGCCAGCAGCCGGAGGGGGGTCCACGAGCAGTACTTC.

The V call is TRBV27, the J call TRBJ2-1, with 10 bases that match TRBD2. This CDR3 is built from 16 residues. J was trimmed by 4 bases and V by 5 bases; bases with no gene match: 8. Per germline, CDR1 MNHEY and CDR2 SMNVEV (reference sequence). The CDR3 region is CASSPSVAGGYNEQFF. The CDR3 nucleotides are TGTGCCAGCAGTCCATCTGTAGCGGGAGGTTACAATGAGCAGTTCTTC.

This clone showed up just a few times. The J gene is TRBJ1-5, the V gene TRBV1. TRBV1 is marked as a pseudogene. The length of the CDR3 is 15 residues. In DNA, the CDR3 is TGCACCAGCAGCCAGGCCAGAGATAGCAATCAGCCCCAGCATTTT. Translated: CTSSQARDSNQPQHF.

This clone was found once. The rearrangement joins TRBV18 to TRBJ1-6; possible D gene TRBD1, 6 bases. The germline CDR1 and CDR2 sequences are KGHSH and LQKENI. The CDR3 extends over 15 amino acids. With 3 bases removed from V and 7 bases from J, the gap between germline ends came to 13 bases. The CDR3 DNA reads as TGTGCCAGCTCACCTTCACGGACAGAAAATTCACCCCTCCACTTT. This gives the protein CASSPSRTENSPLHF.

CDR3 nucleotide sequence: TGTGCCAGCAGCTTCGGTAATAGCAATCAGCCCCAGCATTTT. Translating it yields CASSFGNSNQPQHF. The chain recombines TRBV5-5 with TRBJ1-5; no clear D gene. There are 14 residues in the CDR3. Germline V CDR1 and CDR2: SGHKS, YYEKEE (reference sequence). V lost 2 bases and J lost 0, with 6 bases in between.